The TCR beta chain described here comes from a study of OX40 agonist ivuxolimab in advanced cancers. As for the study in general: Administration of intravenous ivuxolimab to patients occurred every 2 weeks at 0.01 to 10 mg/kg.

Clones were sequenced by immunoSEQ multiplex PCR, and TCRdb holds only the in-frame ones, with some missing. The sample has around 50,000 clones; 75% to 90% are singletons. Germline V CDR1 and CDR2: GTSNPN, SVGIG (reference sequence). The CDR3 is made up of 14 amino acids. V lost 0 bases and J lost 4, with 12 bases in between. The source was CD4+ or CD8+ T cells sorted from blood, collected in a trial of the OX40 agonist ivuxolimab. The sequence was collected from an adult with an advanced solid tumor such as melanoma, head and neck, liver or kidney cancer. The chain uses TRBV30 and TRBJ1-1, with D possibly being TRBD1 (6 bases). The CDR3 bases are TGTGCCTGGAGTGTAGGTCAGGGGAGCACTGAAGCTTTCTTT. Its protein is CAWSVGQGSTEAFF.